This passage covers 8 T cell receptor beta chains from one sample sequenced in a study of T cells in Graves' hyperthyroidism and ophthalmopathy. Amplified TCR beta CDR3 regions came from RNA transcripts. Carried out on the TCR CDR3, a first-round RT-PCR used the HTBI primer set. TCRdb analysed the multiplex PCR reads with MiXCR anew, one entry per CDR3 protein. The sample includes 600,000 to 850,000 distinct CDR3 sequences, roughly a sixth of them seen just once. Sequencing was carried out using blood. The receptors stem from a woman between 50 and 59 years old with Graves' hyperthyroidism that later progressed to Graves' ophthalmopathy.

J is TRBJ2-7 and V is TRBV5-1; D might be TRBD2 (6 bases). CDR3 length: 16 residues. Germline values: CDR1 SGHRS, CDR2 YFSETQ. V gave up 1 base and J gave up 2 bases, with 16 bases separating them. In DNA form, the CDR3 reads TGCGCCAGCAGCTTGTCCTTAGGGAGGAAAACCTACGAGCAGTACTTC. Translation gives CASSLSLGRKTYEQYF.

The V gene is TRBV24-1, the J gene TRBJ1-5, with TRBD1 as a possible D gene (5 bases). With 6 bases removed from V and 1 base from J, the gap between germline ends came to 12 bases. Germline V gene lookup returns CDR1 KGHDR and CDR2 SFDVKD. This CDR3 has 15 amino acids. The CDR3 reads CATSRGNRSNQPQHF. The CDR3 region has the DNA TGTGCCACCAGTCGTGGTAACAGGAGCAATCAGCCCCAGCATTTT.

J is TRBJ1-2 and V is TRBV7-9; 7 bases map to TRBD1. CDR1 is SEHNR, CDR2 FQNEAQ, per germline (reference sequence). V lost 5 bases to trimming and J lost 4 bases; unmatched junction nucleotides: 13. The length of the CDR3 is 16 residues. The CDR3 loop reads CASSATPDRAGYGYTF. CDR3 coding DNA: TGTGCCAGCAGCGCCACACCCGACAGGGCGGGCTATGGCTACACCTTC.

This chain connects TRBV20-1 to TRBJ2-3; TRBD2 matches at 8 bases. This CDR3 has 14 residues. V was pared by 4 bases and J by 0 bases, with 3 bases of the junction left unmatched. CDR1 is DFQATT and CDR2 is SNEGSKA in the germline V gene (reference sequence). CDR3 nucleotide sequence: TGCAGTGCTATAGCGGGGAGTAGCACAGATACGCAGTATTTT. Translating gives CSAIAGSSTDTQYF.

This clonotype was picked up a small number of times. The chain links TRBV6-1 to TRBJ1-4; D gene unclear. This CDR3 comprises 13 residues. The V gene lost 7 bases and the J gene lost 5 bases, with 11 bases spanning the gap. Germline CDR1 reads MNHNS; CDR2 reads SASEGT. The CDR3 region has the DNA TGTGCCAGCAACACCGCGGGGAATGAAAAACTGTTTTTT. Its translation is CASNTAGNEKLFF.

This clonotype occurred many times. The genes are TRBV7-3 and TRBJ2-7; 10 bases are a match to TRBD2. CDR1 SGHTA and CDR2 FQGTGA come from the germline V gene. The CDR3 covers 15 residues. V shed 2 bases, J shed 2 bases, and the junction held 3 bases outside the gene matches. CDR3 DNA: TGTGCCAGCAGCTTAGGTCTAGCGGGGGCCTACGAGCAGTACTTC. This translates into CASSLGLAGAYEQYF.

This clonotype occurred a few times. The chain employs TRBV10-3 and TRBJ2-1; D may be TRBD1 (6 bases). CDR1 is ENHRY, CDR2 SYGVKD, per germline. There are 15 residues in the CDR3. V lost 6 bases and J 4 bases, leaving 16 bases between the germline ends. CDR3 DNA sequence: TGTGCCATCAGGGGGGACACCGGAAGATACAATGAGCAGTTCTTC. Encoded protein: CAIRGDTGRYNEQFF.

In the case of this clonotype: Given a much more abundant clone one base away, this may be a read error. The rearrangement links TRBV18 to TRBJ1-2, with a weak D call TRBD1 (5 bases). Germline V gives CDR1 KGHSH, CDR2 LQKENI. This CDR3 spans 15 amino acids. The V end was cut by 0 bases, the J end by 7 bases, with 15 bases between. The CDR3 reads CASSPPAQGYCGYTF. The CDR3 DNA follows: TGTGCCAGCTCACCACCGGCCCAGGGTTACTGTGGCTACACCTTC. Using reference TRBV18 and TRBJ1-2 for the parts outside the CDR3, the full variable domain is NAGVMQNPRHLVRRRGQEARLRCSPMKGHSHVYWYRQLPEEGLKFMVYLQKENIIDESGMPKERFSAEFPKEGPSILRIQQVVRGDSAAYFCASSPPAQGYCGYTFGSGTRLTVV.